The 22 T cell receptor beta chains below all came from one sample that was sequenced in a study of blood T cell repertoires in COVID-19. Measured with immunoSEQ multiplex PCR; TCRdb has only the in-frame clones, and not every one. The table records hundreds of thousands of clones, about 87% of them present only once. Specimen: peripheral blood. These receptors were collected from a woman between 18 and 29 years old with acute or convalescent COVID-19.

This sequence joins TRBV5-1 and TRBJ2-7; TRBD1 matches at 7 bases. The CDR3 covers 16 residues. Per germline, CDR1 SGHRS and CDR2 YFSETQ. Trimming took 2 bases from V and 2 from J; bases not matched to a gene: 10. The CDR3 loop reads CASSLTPRGQTYEQYF. CDR3 nucleotide sequence: TGCGCCAGCAGCTTAACCCCAAGGGGGCAAACCTACGAGCAGTACTTC.

The chain carries TRBV6-5 and TRBJ1-3; no clear D. V was clipped by 5 bases and J by 8 bases, with 19 bases between them. This CDR3 is built from 15 residues. Germline CDR1 is MNHEY and CDR2 is SVGAGI. The CDR3 spells CASSRTREGKHTIYF. CDR3 sequence (DNA): TGTGCCAGCAGTAGAACCCGTGAGGGTAAACACACCATATATTTT.

The gene calls are TRBV7-2 and TRBJ1-2; D is perhaps TRBD1 (6 bases). Germline CDR1 reads SGHTA; CDR2 reads FQGNSA. This CDR3 is built from 13 residues. V lost 2 bases and J 4 bases, leaving 8 bases between the germline ends. The CDR3 DNA is TGTGCCAGCAGCTTAACAGGGTCCTATGGCTACACCTTC. Translated: CASSLTGSYGYTF.

The chain is built from TRBV25-1 and TRBJ1-4; 9 bases fit TRBD1. V dropped 4 bases and J dropped 7; count of bases not matched to a gene: 1. The CDR3 totals 13 residues. The germline CDR1 and CDR2 sequences are MGHDK and SYGVNS. This chain's CDR3 is CASSGDRVEKLFF. In DNA, the CDR3 is TGTGCCAGCAGTGGGGACAGGGTTGAAAAACTGTTTTTT.

This clone appeared once. The J gene is TRBJ1-2, the V gene TRBV7-3, with 9 bases identical to TRBD1. Losses at the gene ends were 3 bases for V and 5 bases for J; bases not matched to a gene: 7. The CDR3 totals 15 residues. Per germline, CDR1 SGHTA and CDR2 FQGTGA. This chain's CDR3 is CASSFPTGGKYGYTF. DNA for the CDR3: TGTGCCAGCAGCTTTCCCACAGGGGGCAAGTATGGCTACACCTTC.

V is TRBV6-5 and J is TRBJ2-7; weak D call: TRBD1 (6 bases). Germline lookup yields CDR1 MNHEY and CDR2 SVGAGI. Between the trimmed V and J ends, which lost 0 bases and 5 bases, there was a span of 8 bases. The CDR3 length is 13 residues. CDR3 coding DNA: TGTGCCAGCAGTTACTCGGGGGCCCACGAGCAGTACTTC. It is translated as CASSYSGAHEQYF.

This clone came up a few times. V and J are TRBV12-3 or TRBV12-4 and TRBJ1-2, with D hard to call. The length of the CDR3 is 13 residues. V gave up 3 bases and J gave up 8 bases, with 13 bases separating them. This CDR3 is CASSFGKRGGYTF. The CDR3 DNA is TGTGCCAGCAGTTTTGGCAAGAGAGGGGGCTACACCTTC.

J is TRBJ2-2 and V is TRBV6-5; D is possibly TRBD1 (6 bases). V shed 6 bases and J shed 1 base, with 12 bases lying between them. The CDR3 runs to 15 residues. Germline CDR1 and CDR2: MNHEY and SVGAGI. In DNA form, the CDR3 reads TGTGCCAGCAGAACCCCGGGACAGAACACCGGGGAGCTGTTTTTT. It specifies CASRTPGQNTGELFF.

The CDR3: CASSPQGDTQYF. CDR3 bases: TGTGCCAGCAGTCCCCAGGGAGATACGCAGTATTTT. The chain recombines TRBV3-1 (or the pseudogene TRBV3-2) with TRBJ2-3; possibly TRBD1 for D (5 bases). The germline V and J ends were trimmed by 6 bases and 5 bases, with 9 bases remaining between them. Germline assignment: CDR1 LGHDT and CDR2 YNNKEL (reference sequence). This CDR3 region has 12 residues.

This chain links TRBV19 with TRBJ1-4; no clear D gene. CDR3 length equals 16 residues. V lost 4 bases to trimming and J lost 7 bases, with 19 bases between them. From germline, CDR1 is LNHDA and CDR2 SQIVND (reference sequence). The chain's CDR3 is CASSSTNSGEGEKLFF. The CDR3 coding sequence is TGTGCCAGTAGTAGCACCAACAGCGGGGAGGGTGAAAAACTGTTTTTT.

V and J are TRBV5-1 and TRBJ2-7; 7 positions match TRBD2. Germline CDR1 reads SGHRS; CDR2 reads YFSETQ. V trimming: 3 bases; J trimming: 0 bases; junction bases outside the gene matches: 3. This CDR3 contains 14 residues. The CDR3 DNA sequence: TGCGCCAGCAGCTCACGGGAGGACTCCTACGAGCAGTACTTC. Its protein product is CASSSREDSYEQYF. The whole variable domain, remainder taken from reference TRBV5-1 and TRBJ2-7, is KAGVTQTPRYLIKTRGQQVTLSCSPISGHRSVSWYQQTPGQGLQFLFEYFSETQRNKGNFPGRFSGRQFSNSRSEMNVSTLELGDSALYLCASSSREDSYEQYFGPGTRLTVT.

Note on this clone: This CDR3 is also generated by other DNA sequences in the sample. The chain links TRBV9 to TRBJ2-2; D may be TRBD1 (6 bases). The V end was cut by 0 bases, the J end by 2 bases, with 8 bases between. This CDR3 spans 15 amino acids. CDR1 and CDR2 (germline): SGDLS, YYNGEE. The CDR3 DNA is TGTGCCAGCAGCGTAGGAGGGGGAAACACCGGGGAGCTGTTTTTT. As protein: CASSVGGGNTGELFF.

As to this clone: Other DNA sequences within the sample encode an identical CDR3. The chain links TRBV15 to TRBJ1-1; 7 bases match TRBD1. CDR1 and CDR2 from the germline V gene are LNHNV and YYDKDF (reference sequence). The CDR3 is 14 residues long. The trim removed 6 bases at V and 4 bases at J, leaving 8 bases unmatched. CDR3 sequence reads: CATSRRQGGTEAFF. The CDR3, as DNA: TGTGCCACCAGTCGTAGACAGGGAGGCACTGAAGCTTTCTTT.

A single count supports this clone. This rearrangement joins TRBV2 to TRBJ1-1; perhaps TRBD1 as D (6 bases). The CDR3 contains 14 residues. The V gene lost 7 bases and the J gene lost 2 bases, with 14 bases spanning the gap. Per the germline V gene, CDR1 is SNHLY and CDR2 is FYNNEI. CDR3 residues: CASIRIGTNTEAFF. CDR3 sequence (DNA): TGTGCCAGCATTCGTATAGGGACAAACACTGAAGCTTTCTTT. The entire variable domain, with the rest obtained from reference TRBV2 and TRBJ1-1, is as follows: EPEVTQTPSHQVTQMGQEVILRCVPISNHLYFYWYRQILGQKVEFLVSFYNNEISEKSEIFDDQFSVERPDGSNFTLKIRSTKLEDSAMYFCASIRIGTNTEAFFGQGTRLTVV.

The chain carries TRBV18 and TRBJ2-7; TRBD1 matches at 9 bases. The CDR3 runs 15 residues. V lost 6 bases, J lost 4 bases, and 10 bases stayed unmatched. The germline V gene has CDR1 KGHSH and CDR2 LQKENI. CDR3 sequence: CASSRGQGLVYEQYF. CDR3 nucleotide sequence: TGTGCCAGCTCGCGGGGACAGGGACTCGTTTACGAGCAGTACTTC.

The chain is built from TRBV6-5 and TRBJ1-5; tentative D call: TRBD1 (5 bases). The CDR3 contains 15 residues. CDR1 is MNHEY, CDR2 SVGAGI, per germline. The ends were cut back, 6 bases at V and 4 bases at J, with 16 bases in the middle. CDR3 coding DNA: TGTGCCAGCAGCTCGGGTTTGCGGGGGAATCAGCCCCAGCATTTT. Residues: CASSSGLRGNQPQHF.

This clone came up once. The chain employs TRBV19 and TRBJ1-5; tentatively, D is TRBD1 (6 bases). Germline values: CDR1 LNHDA, CDR2 SQIVND (reference sequence). The ends were cut back, 4 bases at V and 6 bases at J, with 10 bases in the middle. The CDR3 sequence is 13 residues long. CDR3 sequence (DNA): TGTGCCAGTAGTACAGGGGTCGGTCAGCCCCAGCATTTT. Translated, it gives CASSTGVGQPQHF.

The CDR3 sequence: CASSQDPAGGWTGELFF. The CDR3 DNA reads as TGTGCCAGCAGCCAAGATCCGGCGGGGGGATGGACCGGGGAGCTGTTTTTT. The rearrangement links TRBV4-2 to TRBJ2-2; 8 positions match TRBD2. V was pared by 0 bases and J by 5 bases, with 8 bases of the junction left unmatched. The CDR3 has 17 amino acids. Germline CDR1 LGHNA, CDR2 YNFKEQ.

The CDR3 is CSASLQRGAYEQYF. The CDR3 DNA reads as TGCAGTGCTAGTCTCCAGCGGGGGGCCTACGAGCAGTACTTC. V usage is TRBV20-1 and J usage is TRBJ2-7; 9 bases fit TRBD2. This CDR3 has 14 residues. J was trimmed by 2 bases and V by 3 bases; bases with no gene match: 5. Germline V gene data show CDR1 as DFQATT and CDR2 as SNEGSKA (reference sequence).

The gene calls are TRBV24-1 and TRBJ2-1, with D maybe TRBD2 (7 bases). The CDR3 is 11 residues long. Trimming pared 10 bases from V and 9 bases from J, leaving 12 bases between. The germline gives CDR1 KGHDR, CDR2 SFDVKD. The CDR3 region is CATRGGGEQFF. CDR3 DNA: TGTGCCACTAGAGGGGGGGGTGAGCAGTTCTTC.

The chain couples TRBV5-1 to TRBJ2-7; 11 nucleotides agree with TRBD2. This CDR3 contains 16 residues. The germline V gene has CDR1 SGHRS and CDR2 YFSETQ. V was pared by 4 bases and J by 0 bases, with 6 bases of the junction left unmatched. The CDR3 DNA sequence: TGCGCCAGCAGCAGCTTTAGCGGGGGGGCCTCCTACGAGCAGTACTTC. This translates into CASSSFSGGASYEQYF.

V and J are TRBV6-5 and TRBJ1-1; possibly TRBD1 for D (5 bases). Germline V gene lookup returns CDR1 MNHEY and CDR2 SVGAGI. Trimming pared 3 bases from V and 3 bases from J, leaving 11 bases between. The CDR3 runs 14 residues. Here the CDR3 DNA reads TGTGCCAGCAGTTATCGTCCGGGGGACACTGAAGCTTTCTTT. This translates into CASSYRPGDTEAFF.